This is a list of T cell receptor beta chains from one sample in a study of blood T cell repertoires in COVID-19. Profiling relied on immunoSEQ multiplex PCR, and the TCRdb table lists in-frame clones only, not all of them. In the table there are about 110,000 clones, 84% of which are singletons. The material sequenced was peripheral blood. These receptors all come from a woman of 80 years or more with active or convalescent COVID-19. The CDR3 runs from the conserved cysteine through the conserved F or W. The order of the fields is D gene, J gene, clone size, V gene, CDR3 DNA, CDR3 protein. A D gene is named only where the DNA matches it firmly. The size of a clone is reported for some rows only, either as once, few or many, or as a class for expanded clones.

>TRBD2|TRBJ2-7|NA|TRBV19
TGTGCCAGTAGGACTAGCGGGAGTATTGGTGAGCAGTACTTC
CASRTSGSIGEQYF
>NA|TRBJ1-2|NA|TRBV30
TGTGCCTGGAGTCCTCGGCGTGGAGCTAACTATGGCTACACCTTC
CAWSPRRGANYGYTF
>NA|TRBJ1-6|NA|TRBV3-1/TRBV3-2
TGTGCCAGCAGCCAAGCTTTTTCACCCCTCCACTTT
CASSQAFSPLHF
>TRBD2|TRBJ2-1|NA|TRBV2
TGTGCCAGCAGCCGGACTAGCGGGAGGGGTGAGCAGTTCTTC
CASSRTSGRGEQFF
>TRBD1|TRBJ2-7|NA|TRBV5-1
TGCGCCAGCAGCTCCGGGACAGGGTCCTACGAGCAGTACTTC
CASSSGTGSYEQYF
>TRBD2|TRBJ2-6|NA|TRBV10-1
TGCGCCAGCAGTAGCGGGAACTCTGGGGCCAACGTCCTGACTTTC
CASSSGNSGANVLTF
>NA|TRBJ1-6|many|TRBV5-1
TGCGCCAGCAGCTTCGGTCAGGATAATTCACCCCTCCACTTT
CASSFGQDNSPLHF
>NA|TRBJ2-1|NA|TRBV12-3/TRBV12-4
TGTGCCAGCAGTTTAGGAGGGGGTGAGCAGTTCTTC
CASSLGGGEQFF
>TRBD2|TRBJ2-2|NA|TRBV5-1
TGCGCCAGCAGACTAGCGGGAGGGGCCCACACCGGGGAGCTGTTTTTT
CASRLAGGAHTGELFF
>NA|TRBJ1-2|NA|TRBV3-1/TRBV3-2
TGTGCCAGCAGCCAAGAAGTCGGGATCGACTATGGCTACACCTTC
CASSQEVGIDYGYTF
>NA|TRBJ2-3|NA|TRBV18
TGTGCCAGCTCACCACTAGTCGCTAGCCCAGATACGCAGTATTTT
CASSPLVASPDTQYF
>NA|TRBJ2-3|NA|TRBV2
TGTGCCAGCAGGCCACAGGGCACAGATACGCAGTATTTT
CASRPQGTDTQYF
>NA|TRBJ1-5|NA|TRBV6-1
TGTGCCAGCAGTGAGAGCGTGAGTCCCCAGCATTTT
CASSESVSPQHF
>TRBD2|TRBJ2-1|NA|TRBV5-4
TGTGCCAGCAGCTTGACTAGCGGGTACAATGAGCAGTTCTTC
CASSLTSGYNEQFF
>TRBD2|TRBJ2-1|NA|TRBV9
TGTGCCAGCAGCGTAGGTCCTAGCGGGAGGGCAATGTTCCATGAGCAGTTCTTC
CASSVGPSGRAMFHEQFF
>NA|TRBJ2-5|NA|TRBV5-1
TGCGCCAGCAGCTTGGGAGCTCGAGAGACCCAGTACTTC
CASSLGARETQYF
>NA|TRBJ2-1|NA|TRBV10-2
TGCGCCAGCAGCGACCGGGACTTCCCCGGGTGGGATGAGCAGTTCTTC
CASSDRDFPGWDEQFF
>NA|TRBJ2-3|NA|TRBV11-1
TGTGCCAGCAGCTTAATGGGGCCGACGGCAAATACGCAGTATTTT
CASSLMGPTANTQYF
>NA|TRBJ1-1|NA|TRBV7-6
TGTGCCAGCAGCCATCCCAAGGGGGAGGCTTTCTTT
CASSHPKGEAFF
>NA|TRBJ1-6|NA|TRBV2
TGTGCCAGCAGTGCCTACAGTAATTCACCCCTCCACTTT
CASSAYSNSPLHF
>TRBD2|TRBJ2-1|NA|TRBV5-1
TGCGCCAGCAGCAGCGCGGGACTAGCGGGAACAGACAATGAGCAGTTCTTC
CASSSAGLAGTDNEQFF
>NA|TRBJ2-6|NA|TRBV27
TGTGCCAGCAGTTTAGGGGCAGGGGGGATCTATGGGGCCAACGTCCTGACTTTC
CASSLGAGGIYGANVLTF